In its sample, the clone carrying this T cell receptor beta chain was seen a few times. This specimen belongs to a study of patients and donors after allogeneic stem cell transplantation. One entry per CDR3 protein results from TCRdb running MiXCR on the RT-PCR reads. Of fewer than 250,000 distinct CDR3 sequences in the sample, 13% to 15% are singletons; the top ten hold roughly 12%. Germline V gene sequence: CDR1 SGDLS, CDR2 YYNGEE. The CDR3 is 17 residues long. J gave up 7 bases and V 1 base, and 12 bases lay outside the gene matches. Sequenced sample: blood, either unsorted or a sorted T cell fraction (not recorded which). V and J are TRBV9 and TRBJ2-1; 9 bases line up with TRBD1. This clonotype originated in a human donor who was either an allogeneic HSCT recipient or a stem cell or donor lymphocyte infusion donor (not recorded which). It is not recorded whose cells these are; they may come from a transplant donor. This CDR3 reads CASSVSTGGPDGNEQFF. CDR3 DNA: TGTGCCAGCAGCGTATCGACAGGGGGTCCTGATGGTAATGAGCAGTTCTTC.